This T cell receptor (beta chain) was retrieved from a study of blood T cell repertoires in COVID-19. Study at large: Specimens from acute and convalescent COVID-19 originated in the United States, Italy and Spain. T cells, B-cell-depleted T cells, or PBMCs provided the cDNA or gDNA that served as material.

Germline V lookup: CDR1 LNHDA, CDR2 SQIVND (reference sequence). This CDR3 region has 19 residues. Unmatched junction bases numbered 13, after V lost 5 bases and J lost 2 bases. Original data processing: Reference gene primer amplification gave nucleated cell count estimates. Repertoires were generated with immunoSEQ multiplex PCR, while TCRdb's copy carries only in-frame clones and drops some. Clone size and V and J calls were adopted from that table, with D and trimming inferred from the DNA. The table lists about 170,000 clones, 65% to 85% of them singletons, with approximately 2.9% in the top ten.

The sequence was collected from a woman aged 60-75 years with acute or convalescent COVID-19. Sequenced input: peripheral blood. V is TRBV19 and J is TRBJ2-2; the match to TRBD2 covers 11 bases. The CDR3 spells CASSPQGLAAGLNTGELFF. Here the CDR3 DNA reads TGTGCCAGTAGTCCGCAGGGACTAGCGGCAGGATTAAACACCGGGGAGCTGTTTTTT.